Listed below are T cell receptor beta chains from one sample, sequenced in a study of CD4+ T cells in melanoma. Sequencing was performed with immunoSEQ multiplex PCR; in TCRdb, only in-frame clones are kept and a portion is missing. The data contain 50,000 to 60,000 clones, more than 60% of them seen just once; the ten biggest clones take up approximately 5%. The sequenced sample consisted of tumor tissue. Receptors originate from a human donor with melanoma. Each CDR3 is given with its conserved first and last residue. Fields, in order: V gene, J gene, clone size, D gene, CDR3 protein, CDR3 DNA. D genes are given only for firm matches. Clone size is not always given. Where it is, it says once, few, many or a class for expanded clones.

TRBV6-6	TRBJ2-7	once	NA	CASSWTGRDEQYF	TGTGCCAGCAGTTGGACAGGGAGGGACGAGCAGTACTTC
TRBV19	TRBJ1-2	few	NA	CASAGTDGYTF	TGTGCCAGTGCCGGGACGGATGGCTACACCTTC
TRBV5-1	TRBJ2-2	NA	NA	CASSFGPGGSGELFF	TGTGCCAGCAGCTTTGGACCAGGAGGTTCCGGGGAGCTGTTTTTT
TRBV2	TRBJ1-1	NA	NA	CASSESPPGRRGTEAFF	TGTGCCAGCAGTGAGTCCCCCCCGGGTCGGCGAGGGACTGAAGCTTTCTTT
TRBV7-3	TRBJ1-2	NA	NA	CASSSDSPNYGYTF	TGTGCCAGCAGCTCGGACAGTCCAAACTATGGCTACACCTTC
TRBV25-1	TRBJ2-7	NA	TRBD1	CASLATGGYEQYF	TGTGCCAGCCTCGCCACAGGGGGCTACGAGCAGTACTTC
TRBV2	TRBJ1-2	NA	TRBD1	CASSRTQGANYGYTF	TGTGCCAGCAGTCGAACCCAGGGGGCGAACTATGGCTACACCTTC
TRBV5-4	TRBJ2-1	NA	TRBD2	CASSPSGGAINEQFF	TGTGCCAGCAGCCCGTCGGGGGGGGCGATCAATGAGCAGTTCTTC
TRBV19	TRBJ2-7	NA	TRBD2	CASSDGLAGRYEQYF	TGTGCCAGTAGTGATGGACTAGCGGGTCGCTACGAGCAGTACTTC
TRBV19	TRBJ1-5	few	NA	CASSLWTGNQPQHF	TGTGCCAGTAGTCTTTGGACAGGCAATCAGCCCCAGCATTTT
TRBV15	TRBJ1-1	NA	NA	CATSRFNTEAFF	TGTGCCACCAGCAGATTCAACACTGAAGCTTTCTTT
TRBV11-2	TRBJ2-7	NA	NA	CASSLVSFGTPYEQYF	TGTGCCAGCAGCTTAGTTTCTTTCGGGACACCTTACGAGCAGTACTTC
TRBV10-3	TRBJ2-7	NA	TRBD2	CAISEGLAGASSYEQYF	TGTGCCATCAGTGAGGGACTAGCGGGGGCCAGCTCCTACGAGCAGTACTTC
TRBV6-4	TRBJ1-5	few	NA	CASSNRVGQPQHF	TGTGCCAGCAGTAACAGGGTAGGGCAGCCCCAGCATTTT
TRBV30	TRBJ1-4	NA	TRBD1	CAWSVLAGGSANEKLFF	TGTGCCTGGAGTGTATTGGCAGGGGGATCAGCTAATGAAAAACTGTTTTTT
TRBV6-5	TRBJ1-2	NA	NA	CASSYSRSYGYTF	TGTGCCAGCAGTTACAGCAGATCCTATGGCTACACCTTC
TRBV4-1	TRBJ2-5	few	TRBD1	CASSGTGEREQYF	TGCGCCAGCAGCGGGACAGGGGAGAGAGAGCAGTACTTC
TRBV6-1	TRBJ1-4	NA	TRBD1	CASSEVTGGHRKLFF	TGTGCCAGCAGTGAAGTGACAGGGGGGCATAGAAAACTGTTTTTT
TRBV6-6	TRBJ2-7	many	TRBD1	CASSSSGGYEQYF	TGTGCCAGCAGTTCTTCAGGGGGCTACGAGCAGTACTTC
TRBV13	TRBJ1-2	NA	NA	CASSLANRANYGYTF	TGTGCCAGCAGCTTAGCAAACAGGGCTAACTATGGCTACACCTTC